This T cell receptor beta chain was obtained from a study of blood T cell repertoires in COVID-19. In the study overall: In each case, the material was cDNA or gDNA derived from T cells, B-cell-depleted T cells, or PBMCs.

CDR3 length equals 13 residues. The V gene end was trimmed by 5 bases and the J gene end by 4 bases; junction bases not matched to a gene: 2. Germline assignment: CDR1 SGHKS and CDR2 YYEKEE (reference sequence). Profiling relied on immunoSEQ multiplex PCR, and the TCRdb table lists in-frame clones only, not all of them. The table shows around 200,000 clones, with more than 75% occurring only once. The sample was peripheral blood. The receptor's source is a woman aged 18-30 years who had recovered from COVID-19. This chain links TRBV5-5 with TRBJ2-5; 10 nucleotides align to TRBD1. The CDR3 loop is CASSRDRGETQYF. CDR3 nucleotide sequence: TGTGCCAGCAGTAGGGACAGGGGAGAGACCCAGTACTTC.